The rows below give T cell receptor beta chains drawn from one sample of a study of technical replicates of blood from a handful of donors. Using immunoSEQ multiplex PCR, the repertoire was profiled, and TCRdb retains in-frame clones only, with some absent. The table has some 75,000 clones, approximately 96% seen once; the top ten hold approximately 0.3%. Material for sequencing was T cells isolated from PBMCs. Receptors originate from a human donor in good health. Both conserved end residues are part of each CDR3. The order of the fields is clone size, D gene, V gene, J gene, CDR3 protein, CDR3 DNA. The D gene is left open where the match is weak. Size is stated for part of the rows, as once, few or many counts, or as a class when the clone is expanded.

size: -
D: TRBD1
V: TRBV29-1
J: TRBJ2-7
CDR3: CSVRGQGDYEQYF
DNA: TGCAGCGTAAGGGGACAGGGCGACTACGAGCAGTACTTC

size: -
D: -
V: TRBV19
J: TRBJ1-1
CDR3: CASSDRNTEAFF
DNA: TGTGCCAGTAGCGACAGGAATACTGAAGCTTTCTTT

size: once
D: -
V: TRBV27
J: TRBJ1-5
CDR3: CASSLSSIQPQHF
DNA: TGTGCCAGCAGTTTATCCTCTATTCAGCCCCAGCATTTT

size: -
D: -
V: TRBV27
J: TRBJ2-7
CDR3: CASSFPDSYEQYF
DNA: TGTGCCAGCAGTTTCCCTGACAGCTACGAGCAGTACTTC

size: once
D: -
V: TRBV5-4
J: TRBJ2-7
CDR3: CASSFRGNSYEQYF
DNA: TGTGCCAGCAGCTTTCGAGGAAACTCCTACGAGCAGTACTTC

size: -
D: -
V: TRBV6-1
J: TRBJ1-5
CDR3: CASSEQGGNQPQHF
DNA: TGTGCCAGCAGTGAACAGGGCGGCAATCAGCCCCAGCATTTT

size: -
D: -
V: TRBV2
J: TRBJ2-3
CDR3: CASSAPAVNTDTQYF
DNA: TGTGCCAGCAGTGCCCCAGCGGTAAACACAGATACGCAGTATTTT

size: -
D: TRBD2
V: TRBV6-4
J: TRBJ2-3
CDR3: CASSPGTSGTDTQYF
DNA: TGTGCCAGCAGTCCCGGGACTAGCGGCACAGATACGCAGTATTTT

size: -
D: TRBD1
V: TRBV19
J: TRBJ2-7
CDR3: CASSGQASYEQYF
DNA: TGTGCCAGTAGTGGACAGGCGAGCTACGAGCAGTACTTC

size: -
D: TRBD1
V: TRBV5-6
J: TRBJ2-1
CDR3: CASSLGDRETGEQFF
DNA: TGTGCCAGCAGTTTGGGGGACAGGGAAACGGGTGAGCAGTTCTTC

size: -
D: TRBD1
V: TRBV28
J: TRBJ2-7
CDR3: CASSSPGQGLPYEQYF
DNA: TGTGCCAGCAGTTCTCCCGGACAGGGGCTTCCCTACGAGCAGTACTTC

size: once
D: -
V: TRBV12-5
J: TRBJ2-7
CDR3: CASGNQGSSDEQYF
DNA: TGTGCTAGTGGAAACCAGGGGTCGTCTGACGAGCAGTACTTC

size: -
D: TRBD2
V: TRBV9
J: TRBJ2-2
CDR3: CASSLQTGTSGRSGELFF
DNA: TGTGCCAGCAGCCTCCAGACCGGGACTAGCGGGAGGTCTGGGGAGCTGTTTTTT

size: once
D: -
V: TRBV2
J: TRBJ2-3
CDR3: CASSEYRGGSGDTQYF
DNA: TGTGCCAGCAGTGAGTACAGGGGGGGAAGTGGAGATACGCAGTATTTT

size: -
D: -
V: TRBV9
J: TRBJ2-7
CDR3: CASSVAESQTYEQYF
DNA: TGTGCCAGCAGCGTAGCGGAGAGTCAAACCTACGAGCAGTACTTC

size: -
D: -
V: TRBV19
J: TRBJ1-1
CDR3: CASSPTGRTEAFF
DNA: TGTGCCAGTAGTCCGACAGGTAGAACTGAAGCTTTCTTT

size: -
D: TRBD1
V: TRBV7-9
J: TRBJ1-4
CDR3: CASSRRRGQGERHDEKLFF
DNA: TGTGCCAGCAGCCGGCGCCGGGGACAGGGGGAACGGCATGATGAAAAACTGTTTTTT

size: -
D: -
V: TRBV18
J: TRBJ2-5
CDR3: CASSPGSETQYF
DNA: TGTGCCAGCTCACCAGGTAGCGAGACCCAGTACTTC

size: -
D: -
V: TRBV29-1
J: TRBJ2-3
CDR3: CSVDSVADTQYF
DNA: TGCAGCGTTGACTCGGTCGCAGATACGCAGTATTTT

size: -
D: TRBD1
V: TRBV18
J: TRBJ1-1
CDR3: CASFPGGVNTEAFF
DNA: TGTGCCAGCTTCCCAGGGGGCGTGAACACTGAAGCTTTCTTT

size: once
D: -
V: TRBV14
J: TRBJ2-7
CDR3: CASSQDLGRDYEQYF
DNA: TGTGCCAGCAGCCAAGATCTTGGACGGGACTACGAGCAGTACTTC

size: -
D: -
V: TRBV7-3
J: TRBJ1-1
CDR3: CASSLVMRSRVSNTEAFF
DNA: TGTGCCAGCAGCTTAGTTATGCGTTCCCGAGTTTCGAACACTGAAGCTTTCTTT

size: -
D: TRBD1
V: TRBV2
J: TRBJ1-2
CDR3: CASSEAADRGRPGYTF
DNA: TGTGCCAGCAGTGAAGCAGCGGACAGGGGGCGCCCTGGCTACACCTTC

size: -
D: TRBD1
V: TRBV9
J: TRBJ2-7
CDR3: CASSVSGQISYEQYF
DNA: TGTGCCAGCAGCGTCTCGGGACAGATCTCCTACGAGCAGTACTTC

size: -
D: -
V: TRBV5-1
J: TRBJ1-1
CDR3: CASSQQGTNTEAFF
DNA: TGCGCCAGCAGCCAACAGGGTACGAACACTGAAGCTTTCTTT

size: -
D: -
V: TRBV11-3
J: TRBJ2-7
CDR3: CASSLIRVKGEQYF
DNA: TGTGCCAGCAGCTTAATCAGGGTGAAAGGCGAGCAGTACTTC

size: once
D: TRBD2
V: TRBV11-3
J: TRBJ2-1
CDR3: CASRRRENLNEQFF
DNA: TGTGCCAGCAGACGGCGGGAGAATTTGAATGAGCAGTTCTTC

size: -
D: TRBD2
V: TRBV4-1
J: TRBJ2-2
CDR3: CASSSSLAGVRTGELFF
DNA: TGCGCCAGCAGCTCCTCGCTAGCGGGAGTTCGGACCGGGGAGCTGTTTTTT

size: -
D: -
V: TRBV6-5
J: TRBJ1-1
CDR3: CASSYGWGLLNTEAFF
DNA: TGTGCCAGCAGTTACGGTTGGGGGCTACTAAACACTGAAGCTTTCTTT

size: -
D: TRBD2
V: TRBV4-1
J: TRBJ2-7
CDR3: CASSQGSGRASYEQYF
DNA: TGCGCCAGCAGCCAAGGTAGCGGGAGGGCATCATACGAGCAGTACTTC

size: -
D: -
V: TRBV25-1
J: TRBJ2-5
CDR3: CASSEPGHETQYF
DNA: TGTGCCAGCAGTGAACCGGGTCACGAGACCCAGTACTTC

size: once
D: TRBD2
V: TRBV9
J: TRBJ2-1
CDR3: CASSVQRETPEQFF
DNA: TGTGCCAGCAGCGTTCAGCGGGAGACACCCGAGCAGTTCTTC

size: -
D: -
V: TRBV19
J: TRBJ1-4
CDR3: CASTMVGAQDEKLFF
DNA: TGTGCCAGTACCATGGTGGGGGCGCAGGATGAAAAACTGTTTTTT

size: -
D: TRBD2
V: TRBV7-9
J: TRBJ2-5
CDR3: CASSLGHGRLGQETQYF
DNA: TGTGCCAGCAGCTTAGGTCACGGGAGGCTAGGTCAAGAGACCCAGTACTTC

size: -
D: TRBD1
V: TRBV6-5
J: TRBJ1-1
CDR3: CASRSTGGTNSEAFF
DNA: TGTGCCAGCAGATCGACAGGGGGTACCAATTCTGAAGCTTTCTTT

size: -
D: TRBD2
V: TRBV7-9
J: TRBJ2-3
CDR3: CASSRTSGSADTQYF
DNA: TGTGCCAGCAGCCGGACTAGCGGGAGTGCAGATACGCAGTATTTT

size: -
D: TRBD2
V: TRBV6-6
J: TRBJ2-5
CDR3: CASSSQLAEIQETQYF
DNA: TGTGCCAGCAGTTCACAACTAGCGGAAATTCAAGAGACCCAGTACTTC

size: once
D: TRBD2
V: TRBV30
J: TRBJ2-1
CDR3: CAWALGLAGINEQFF
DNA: TGTGCCTGGGCCTTGGGGCTAGCGGGAATCAATGAGCAGTTCTTC